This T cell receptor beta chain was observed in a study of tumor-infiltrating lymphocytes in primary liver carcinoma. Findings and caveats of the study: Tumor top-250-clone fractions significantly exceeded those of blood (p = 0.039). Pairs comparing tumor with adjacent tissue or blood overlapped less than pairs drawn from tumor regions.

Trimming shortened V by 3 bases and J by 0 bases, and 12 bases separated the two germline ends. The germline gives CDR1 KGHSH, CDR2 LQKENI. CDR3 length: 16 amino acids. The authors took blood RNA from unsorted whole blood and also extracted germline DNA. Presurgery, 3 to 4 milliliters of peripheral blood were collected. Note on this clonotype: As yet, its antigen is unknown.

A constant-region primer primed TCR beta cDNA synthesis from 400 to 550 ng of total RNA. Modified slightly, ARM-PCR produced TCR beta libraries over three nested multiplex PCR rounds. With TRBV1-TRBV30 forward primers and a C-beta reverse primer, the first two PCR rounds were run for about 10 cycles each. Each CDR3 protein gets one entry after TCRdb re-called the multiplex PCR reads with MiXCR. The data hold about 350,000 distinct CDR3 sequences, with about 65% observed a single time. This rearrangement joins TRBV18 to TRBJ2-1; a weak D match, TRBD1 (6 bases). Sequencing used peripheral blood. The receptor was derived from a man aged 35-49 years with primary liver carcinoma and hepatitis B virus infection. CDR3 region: CASSPGTMGSYNEQFF. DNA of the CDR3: TGTGCCAGCTCACCCGGGACAATGGGCTCCTACAATGAGCAGTTCTTC.